Sequencing of this T cell receptor (beta chain) was carried out in a study of molecular identifiers for immune sequencing clone quantification. Sorted cell numbers of roughly 18,000 to 1,000,000, with 10%, 30% or 50% RNA, served as input for naive CD8 libraries. Naive CD8 T cells were picked out by sorting for CD8+CD4-CCR7+CD45RA+. Worth noting for this clonotype: Its antigen is not known.

Each CDR3 protein is one row after TCRdb ran MiXCR on the PCR reads. The sample includes approximately 670,000 distinct CDR3 sequences, nearly 20% of them seen just once. V lost 5 bases and J 6 bases, leaving 18 bases between the germline ends. The germline V gene encodes CDR1 KGHDR and CDR2 SFDVKD. The CDR3 length is 15 residues. Study-wide findings and caveats: Clonotypes topping 20 RNA copies carried over 99% of effector molecules but under 1% of naive ones.

This receptor was obtained from a human donor in good health. Some libraries in this study had Jurkat cell RNA spiked in. This rearrangement joins TRBV24-1 to TRBJ1-1; no reliable D call. Sequences were obtained from naive CD8+ T cells from blood, with Jurkat cell RNA spiked in. Subset indicated: FACS-sorted CD8+CD4-CCR7+CD45RA+ naive T cells. DNA of the CDR3: TGTGCCACCAGTGTCGCTATCCTCCGGGGAGCTGAAGCTTTCTTT. Protein sequence: CATSVAILRGAEAFF.